Listed below are T cell receptor beta chains from one sample, sequenced in a study of T cells in Graves' hyperthyroidism and ophthalmopathy. In TCRdb, the multiplex PCR reads were re-called with MiXCR into one record per CDR3 protein. The table includes hundreds of thousands of distinct CDR3 sequences, roughly 13% detected once. The sequencing input was blood. These receptors originate from a woman aged 30 to 39 with Graves' hyperthyroidism that later progressed to Graves' ophthalmopathy. CDR3s include the opening cysteine and the closing phenylalanine or tryptophan.

>TRBJ2-3|TRBV12-3/TRBV12-4
CASSLGSRGNTQYF
>TRBJ1-2|TRBV7-2
CASSPWPGGAEGNYGYTF
>TRBJ2-3|TRBV7-9
CASSDRTETDTQYF
>TRBJ2-1|TRBV19
CASSTQREKEQFF
>TRBJ2-1|TRBV5-1
CASSIPGTTAYNEQFF
>TRBJ2-7|TRBV28
CASSPHSGSGYEQYF
>TRBJ2-1|TRBV20-1
CSALPPGLAALGEFF
>TRBJ1-5|TRBV6-2/TRBV6-3
CASRTVVDRVNQPQHF
>TRBJ2-3|TRBV11-2
CASSLGTGGPTDTQYF
>TRBJ1-2|TRBV15
CATRLQEDPSYGYTF
>TRBJ2-1|TRBV7-9
CASSLDSRRFF
>TRBJ2-1|TRBV30
CGAGDNEQFF
>TRBJ1-2|TRBV6-1
CATQIQGNYGYTF
>TRBJ2-3|TRBV20-1
CSARTSSSGRTDTQYF
>TRBJ2-6|TRBV6-2/TRBV6-3
CASRNEWDINKSGANVLTF
>TRBJ1-4|TRBV12-3/TRBV12-4
CASRRDRGYEKLFF
>TRBJ2-1|TRBV2
CASLRFSYNEQFF
>TRBJ2-5|TRBV7-6
CASSPAGDETQYF
>TRBJ2-1|TRBV7-9
CASSLQGAVEQFF
>TRBJ1-2|TRBV11-3
CASSRGTGDLDGYTF
>TRBJ1-4|TRBV28
CASESGSPGEKLFF
>TRBJ1-1|TRBV5-6
CASKLGQANTEAFF
>TRBJ2-7|TRBV28
CASSPPPRYEQYF
>TRBJ2-3|TRBV10-3
CAIRGQPDTQYF
>TRBJ1-1|TRBV28
CASSSWGDTNTEAFF
>TRBJ2-7|TRBV5-1
CASSLAPEGVYEQYF
>TRBJ2-1|TRBV6-1
CASPGLDYNEQFF
>TRBJ2-1|TRBV20-1
CSARDPRQGPYNEQFF
>TRBJ1-5|TRBV6-2/TRBV6-3
CASSYWDRNQPQHF
>TRBJ2-3|TRBV12-3/TRBV12-4
CASSNSPRQGRTDTQYF
>TRBJ2-7|TRBV20-1
CSAGRSYEQYF
>TRBJ2-7|TRBV30
CAWTGLAGNYEQYF
>TRBJ2-7|TRBV24-1
CATSDSGTGGDEQYF
>TRBJ2-1|TRBV11-2
CASSLGTLVHTDEQFF
>TRBJ2-7|TRBV12-3/TRBV12-4
CATSGSGYDQYF
>TRBJ1-5|TRBV12-3/TRBV12-4
CAGSTGGSSNQPQHF
>TRBJ1-1|TRBV7-3
CASSPTAGLMNTEAFF
>TRBJ1-1|TRBV9
CASSPELQGNTEAFF
>TRBJ2-3|TRBV12-3/TRBV12-4
CASSPPVHGDTQYF
>TRBJ2-1|TRBV6-1
CASRSGTDYNEQFF
>TRBJ1-1|TRBV7-9
CAGSLDTLNTEAFF
>TRBJ2-1|TRBV4-3
CASSQVSGSHNEQFF
>TRBJ1-2|TRBV30
CAWTPRVSYGYTF